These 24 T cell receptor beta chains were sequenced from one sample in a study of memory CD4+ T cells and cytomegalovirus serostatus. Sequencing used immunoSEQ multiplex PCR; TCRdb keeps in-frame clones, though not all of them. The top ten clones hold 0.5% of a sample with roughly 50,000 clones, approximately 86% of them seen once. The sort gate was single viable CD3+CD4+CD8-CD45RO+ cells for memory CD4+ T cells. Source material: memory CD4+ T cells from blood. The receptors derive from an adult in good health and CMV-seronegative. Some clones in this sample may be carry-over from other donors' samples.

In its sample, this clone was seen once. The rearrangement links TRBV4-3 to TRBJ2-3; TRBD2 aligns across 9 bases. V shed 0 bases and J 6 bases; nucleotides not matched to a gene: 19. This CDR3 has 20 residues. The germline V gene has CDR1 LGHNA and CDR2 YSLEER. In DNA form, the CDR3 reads TGCGCCAGCAGCCAAGAGACATTCAGAAACGGCGGGAGGGCGGGGGATACGCAGTATTTT. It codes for CASSQETFRNGGRAGDTQYF.

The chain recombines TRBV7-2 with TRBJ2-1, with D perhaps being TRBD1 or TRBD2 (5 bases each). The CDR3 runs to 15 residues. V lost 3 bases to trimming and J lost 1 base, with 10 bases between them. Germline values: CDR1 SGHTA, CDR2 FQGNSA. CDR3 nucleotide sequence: TGTGCCAGCAGCTTGATCTGGGGGTCCTACAATGAGCAGTTCTTC. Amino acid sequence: CASSLIWGSYNEQFF.

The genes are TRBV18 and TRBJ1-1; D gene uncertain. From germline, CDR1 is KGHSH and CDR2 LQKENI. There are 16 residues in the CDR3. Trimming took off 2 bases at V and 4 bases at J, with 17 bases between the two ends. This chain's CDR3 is CASSPTEGRWSTEAFF. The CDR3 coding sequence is TGTGCCAGCTCACCAACCGAGGGCAGGTGGAGCACTGAAGCTTTCTTT. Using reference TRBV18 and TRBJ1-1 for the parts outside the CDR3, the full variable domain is NAGVMQNPRHLVRRRGQEARLRCSPMKGHSHVYWYRQLPEEGLKFMVYLQKENIIDESGMPKERFSAEFPKEGPSILRIQQVVRGDSAAYFCASSPTEGRWSTEAFFGQGTRLTVV.

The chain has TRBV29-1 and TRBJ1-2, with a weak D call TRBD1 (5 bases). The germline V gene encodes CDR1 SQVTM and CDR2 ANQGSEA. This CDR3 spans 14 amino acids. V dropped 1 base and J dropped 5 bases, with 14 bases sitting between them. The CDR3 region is CSVEVGRGGYGYTF. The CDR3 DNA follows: TGCAGCGTTGAAGTAGGGAGGGGAGGGTATGGCTACACCTTC.

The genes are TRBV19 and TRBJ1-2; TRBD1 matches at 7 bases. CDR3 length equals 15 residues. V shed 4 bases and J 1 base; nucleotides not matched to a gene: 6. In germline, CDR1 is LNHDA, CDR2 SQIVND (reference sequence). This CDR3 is CASSTRDRLNYGYTF. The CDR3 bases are TGTGCCAGTAGTACCCGGGACAGACTTAACTATGGCTACACCTTC. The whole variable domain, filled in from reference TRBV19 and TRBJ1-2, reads DGGITQSPKYLFRKEGQNVTLSCEQNLNHDAMYWYRQDPGQGLRLIYYSQIVNDFQKGDIAEGYSVSREKKESFPLTVTSAQKNPTAFYLCASSTRDRLNYGYTFGSGTRLTVV.

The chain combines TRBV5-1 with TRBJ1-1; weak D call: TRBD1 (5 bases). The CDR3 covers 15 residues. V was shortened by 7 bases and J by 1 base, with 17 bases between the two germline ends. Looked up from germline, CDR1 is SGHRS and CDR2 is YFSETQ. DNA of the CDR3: TGCGCCAGCTCCAACTTTGGCGGGGCGAACACTGAAGCTTTCTTT. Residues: CASSNFGGANTEAFF.

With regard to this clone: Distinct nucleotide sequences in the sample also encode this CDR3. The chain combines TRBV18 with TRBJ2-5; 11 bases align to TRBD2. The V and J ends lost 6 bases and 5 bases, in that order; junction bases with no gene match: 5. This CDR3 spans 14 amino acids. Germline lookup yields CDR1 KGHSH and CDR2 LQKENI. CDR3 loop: CASSPTSGSETQYF. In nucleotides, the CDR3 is TGTGCCAGCTCCCCAACTAGCGGGAGTGAGACCCAGTACTTC.

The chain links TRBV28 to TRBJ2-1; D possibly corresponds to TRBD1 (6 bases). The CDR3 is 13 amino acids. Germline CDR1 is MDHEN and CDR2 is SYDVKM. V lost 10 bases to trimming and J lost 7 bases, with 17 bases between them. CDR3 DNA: TGTGCCACCAGGACAGTGCCTATAAATGAGCAGTTCTTC. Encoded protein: CATRTVPINEQFF.

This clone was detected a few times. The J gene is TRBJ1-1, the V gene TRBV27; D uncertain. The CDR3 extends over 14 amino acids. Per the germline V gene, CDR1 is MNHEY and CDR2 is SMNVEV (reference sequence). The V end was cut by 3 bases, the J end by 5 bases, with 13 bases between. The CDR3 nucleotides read TGTGCCAGCAGTTTCCGGACGGTGGGTACTGAAGCTTTCTTT. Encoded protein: CASSFRTVGTEAFF.

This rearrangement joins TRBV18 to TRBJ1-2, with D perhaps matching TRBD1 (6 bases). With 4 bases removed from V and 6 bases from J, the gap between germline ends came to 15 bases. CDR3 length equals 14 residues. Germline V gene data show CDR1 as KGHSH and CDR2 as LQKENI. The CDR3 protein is CASSRNRAEDGYTF. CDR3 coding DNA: TGTGCCAGCTCACGGAACAGGGCTGAAGATGGCTACACCTTC.

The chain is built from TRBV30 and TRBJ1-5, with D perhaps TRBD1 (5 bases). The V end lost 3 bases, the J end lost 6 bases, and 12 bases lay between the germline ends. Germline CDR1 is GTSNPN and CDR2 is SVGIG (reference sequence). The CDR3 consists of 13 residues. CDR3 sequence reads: CAWSAGTGQPQHF. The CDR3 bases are TGTGCCTGGAGCGCAGGGACGGGTCAGCCCCAGCATTTT.

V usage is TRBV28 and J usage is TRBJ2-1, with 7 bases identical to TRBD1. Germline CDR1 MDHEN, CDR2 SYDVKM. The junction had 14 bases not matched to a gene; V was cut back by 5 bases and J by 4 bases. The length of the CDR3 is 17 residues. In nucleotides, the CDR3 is TGTGCCAGCAGTATATTAACACAGGGGTCGGGGTACAATGAGCAGTTCTTC. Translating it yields CASSILTQGSGYNEQFF.

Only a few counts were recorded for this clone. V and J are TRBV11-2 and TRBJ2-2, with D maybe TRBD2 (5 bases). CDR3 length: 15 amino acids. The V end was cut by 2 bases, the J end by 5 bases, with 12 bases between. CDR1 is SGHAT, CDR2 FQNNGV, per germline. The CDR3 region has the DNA TGTGCCAGCAGCTTAACTAGGGAGAGGACCGGGGAGCTGTTTTTT. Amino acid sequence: CASSLTRERTGELFF.

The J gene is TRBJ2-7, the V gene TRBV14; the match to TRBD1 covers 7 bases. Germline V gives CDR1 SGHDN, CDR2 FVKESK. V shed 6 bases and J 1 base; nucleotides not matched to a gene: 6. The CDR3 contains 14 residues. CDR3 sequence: CASRLGGSSYEQYF. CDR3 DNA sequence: TGTGCCAGCAGGTTAGGGGGCTCGTCCTACGAGCAGTACTTC.

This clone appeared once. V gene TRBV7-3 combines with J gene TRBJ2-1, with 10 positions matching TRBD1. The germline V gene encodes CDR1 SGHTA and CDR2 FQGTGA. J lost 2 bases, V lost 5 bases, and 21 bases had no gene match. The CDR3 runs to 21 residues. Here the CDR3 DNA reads TGTGCCAGCAGCCCAGGGACAGGGGCCAAAAAACCTAGCTTAGCCTACAATGAGCAGTTCTTC. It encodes CASSPGTGAKKPSLAYNEQFF.

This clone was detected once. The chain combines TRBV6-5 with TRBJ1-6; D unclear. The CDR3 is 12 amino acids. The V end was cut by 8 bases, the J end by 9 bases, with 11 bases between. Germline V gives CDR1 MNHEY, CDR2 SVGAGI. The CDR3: CASRGSGSPLHF. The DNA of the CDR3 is TGTGCCAGCCGGGGAAGCGGTTCACCCCTCCACTTT.

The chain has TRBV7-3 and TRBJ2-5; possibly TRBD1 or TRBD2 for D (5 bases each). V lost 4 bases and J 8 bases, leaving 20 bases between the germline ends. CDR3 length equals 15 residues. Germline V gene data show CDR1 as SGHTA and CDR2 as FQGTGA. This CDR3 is CASSSPELGPTTQYF. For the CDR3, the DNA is TGTGCCAGCAGCTCGCCGGAACTGGGACCTACTACCCAGTACTTC.

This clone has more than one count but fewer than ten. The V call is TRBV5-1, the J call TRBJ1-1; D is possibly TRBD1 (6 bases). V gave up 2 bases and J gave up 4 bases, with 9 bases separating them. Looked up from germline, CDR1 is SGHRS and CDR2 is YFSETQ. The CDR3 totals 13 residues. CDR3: CASSLRGPTEAFF. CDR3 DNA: TGCGCCAGCAGCTTACGGGGGCCCACTGAAGCTTTCTTT.

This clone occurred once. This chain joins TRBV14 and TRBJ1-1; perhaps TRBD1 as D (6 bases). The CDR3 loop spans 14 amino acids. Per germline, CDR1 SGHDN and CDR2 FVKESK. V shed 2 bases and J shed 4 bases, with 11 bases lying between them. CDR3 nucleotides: TGTGCCAGCAGCCAATACAGGGAGGGCACTGAAGCTTTCTTT. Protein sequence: CASSQYREGTEAFF.

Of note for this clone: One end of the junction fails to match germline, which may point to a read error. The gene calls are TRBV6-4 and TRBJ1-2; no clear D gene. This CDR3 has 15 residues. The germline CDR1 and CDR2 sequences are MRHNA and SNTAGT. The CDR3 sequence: CASSNSPRPSYGYTF. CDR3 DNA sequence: TGTGCCAGCAGTAACTCCCCCCGACCATCCTATGGCTACACCTTC.

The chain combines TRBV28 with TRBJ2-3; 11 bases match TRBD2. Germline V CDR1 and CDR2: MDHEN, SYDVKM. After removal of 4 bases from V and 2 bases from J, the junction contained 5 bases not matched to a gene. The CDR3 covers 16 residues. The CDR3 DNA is TGTGCCAGCAGTTCAACGACTAGCGGGACCACAGATACGCAGTATTTT. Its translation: CASSSTTSGTTDTQYF.

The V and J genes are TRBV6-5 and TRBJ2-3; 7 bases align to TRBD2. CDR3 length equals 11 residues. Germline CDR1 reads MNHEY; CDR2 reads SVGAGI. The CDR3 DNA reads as TGTGCAGGGAGGGTTAGAGGCCCCCCGTATTTT. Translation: CAGRVRGPPYF.

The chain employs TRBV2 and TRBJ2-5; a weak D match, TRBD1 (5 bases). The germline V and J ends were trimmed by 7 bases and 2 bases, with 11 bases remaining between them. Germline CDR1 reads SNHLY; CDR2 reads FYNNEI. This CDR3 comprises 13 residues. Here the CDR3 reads CASTVRVQETQYF. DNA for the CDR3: TGTGCCAGCACCGTCAGGGTTCAAGAGACCCAGTACTTC.

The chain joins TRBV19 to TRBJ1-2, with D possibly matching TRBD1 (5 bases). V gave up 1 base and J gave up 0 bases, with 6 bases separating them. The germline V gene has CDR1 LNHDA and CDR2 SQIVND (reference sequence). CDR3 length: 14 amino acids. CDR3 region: CASSIVDTNYGYTF. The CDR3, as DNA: TGTGCCAGTAGTATAGTGGACACTAACTATGGCTACACCTTC.